Below, 7 T cell receptor beta chains from the same sample are listed, as sequenced in a study of CD8 T cells in Susac syndrome. The authors reverse transcribed roughly 0.5 to 1 ug RNA with random hexamers. TCRdb processed the immunoSEQ multiplex PCR reads anew with MiXCR; each CDR3 protein has one entry. The sample has 150,000 to 200,000 distinct CDR3 sequences, just under 95% seen once. The specimen sequenced was CD4+ T cells from PBMCs. Receptor source: a human donor in good health.

The chain joins TRBV24-1 to TRBJ2-1; D is possibly TRBD1 (6 bases). The CDR3 consists of 14 residues. CDR1 is KGHDR and CDR2 is SFDVKD in the germline V gene. V lost 3 bases and J 2 bases, leaving 7 bases between the germline ends. In nucleotides, the CDR3 is TGTGCCACCAGTGATACAGGGCCCTACAATGAGCAGTTCTTC. This sequence encodes CATSDTGPYNEQFF.

This clonotype was counted a single time. The J gene is TRBJ1-3, the V gene TRBV29-1; a weak D match, TRBD1 (6 bases). This CDR3 is 14 amino acids long. In germline, CDR1 is SQVTM, CDR2 ANQGSEA. V was cut by 3 bases and J by 3 bases, with 12 bases left in between. CDR3 DNA sequence: TGCAGCGTTGAGCCGGGGGCAGGTGGAAACACCATATATTTT. Protein: CSVEPGAGGNTIYF.

This clonotype was seen only once. The chain combines TRBV12-3 or TRBV12-4 with TRBJ2-7; 13 nucleotides match TRBD2. J lost 2 bases, V lost 5 bases, and 6 bases had no gene match. This CDR3 is built from 16 residues. The chain's CDR3 is CASSPRLAGGTYEQYF. The CDR3 DNA follows: TGTGCCAGCAGTCCAAGACTAGCGGGGGGCACCTACGAGCAGTACTTC.

The V call is TRBV20-1, the J call TRBJ2-3; 10 nucleotides agree with TRBD2. The V and J ends lost 4 bases and 7 bases, in that order; junction bases with no gene match: 14. The length of the CDR3 is 16 residues. CDR1 is DFQATT, CDR2 SNEGSKA, per germline (reference sequence). CDR3 sequence reads: CSANGDSSGGAHTQYF. CDR3 DNA sequence: TGCAGTGCTAACGGGGACTCCAGCGGGGGGGCGCATACGCAGTATTTT.

The chain uses TRBV5-1 and TRBJ1-1, with D unresolved. The CDR3 is made up of 13 amino acids. Germline V gene lookup returns CDR1 SGHRS and CDR2 YFSETQ. Trimming shortened V by 0 bases and J by 5 bases, and 8 bases separated the two germline ends. This CDR3 reads CASSLVRETEAFF. In nucleotides, the CDR3 is TGCGCCAGCAGCTTGGTCCGGGAGACTGAAGCTTTCTTT.

The V gene is TRBV11-2, the J gene TRBJ1-6; no clear D gene. V dropped 2 bases and J dropped 6 bases, with 11 bases sitting between them. CDR3 length equals 15 residues. The V gene's germline CDR1 is SGHAT and CDR2 FQNNGV. Written as DNA, the CDR3 is TGTGCCAGCAGCTTAAGCGGTCAGGTTAATTCACCCCTCCACTTT. This sequence encodes CASSLSGQVNSPLHF.

This clonotype was seen only a few times. The chain recombines TRBV12-3 or TRBV12-4 with TRBJ1-1; D is perhaps TRBD1 (5 bases). V lost 2 bases, J lost 4 bases, and 8 bases lay in between. The CDR3 loop spans 13 amino acids. Here the CDR3 DNA reads TGTGCCAGCAGTTTAAGGGGTGGCACTGAAGCTTTCTTT. Protein product: CASSLRGGTEAFF.